A single sample is the source of the 16 T cell receptor beta chains below, sequenced in a study of T-cell memory formation after mild COVID-19. TCRdb passed the 5' RACE reads through MiXCR, listing each CDR3 protein once. The table has 500,000 to 550,000 distinct CDR3 sequences, roughly 20% seen once. Source material: PBMCs or a T cell subset sorted from them (not recorded which). The receptors here all came from an adult woman who had mild COVID-19 (a few samples of this study predate the infection). Cell type and time point are not known.

This chain links TRBV2 with TRBJ1-5, with D perhaps matching TRBD1 (6 bases). The V gene's germline CDR1 is SNHLY and CDR2 FYNNEI. The length of the CDR3 is 16 residues. V was cut by 6 bases and J by 2 bases, with 17 bases left in between. The CDR3 sequence is CASRAQGSIGNQPQHF. In DNA form, the CDR3 reads TGTGCCAGCAGAGCACAGGGTTCTATAGGCAATCAGCCCCAGCATTTT.

The table lists this clonotype with a few counts. V and J are TRBV6-4 and TRBJ2-2, with D unresolved. CDR3 length equals 12 residues. The V end lost 6 bases, the J end lost 6 bases, and 8 bases lay between the germline ends. Per germline, CDR1 MRHNA and CDR2 SNTAGT. The CDR3 nucleotides read TGTGCCAGCAGCGACGGCGCCGGGGAGCTGTTTTTT. Translated, it gives CASSDGAGELFF.

At least ten counts were recorded for this clonotype. V usage is TRBV5-1 and J usage is TRBJ2-6; 12 bases agree with TRBD1. Germline CDR1 is SGHRS and CDR2 is YFSETQ. The CDR3 has 16 residues. Trimming removed 5 bases from V and 1 base from J; junction bases left unmatched: 1. DNA of the CDR3: TGCGCCAGCAGGGGACAGGGGGCGTCTGGGGCCAACGTCCTGACTTTC. Its protein product is CASRGQGASGANVLTF.

This clonotype was seen ten or more times. The chain is built from TRBV6-5 and TRBJ1-2; D is unclear. Germline CDR1 and CDR2: MNHEY and SVGAGI. V was clipped by 4 bases and J by 4 bases, with 10 bases between them. The CDR3 is made up of 13 amino acids. The CDR3 loop reads CASSFEGRYGYTF. For the CDR3, the DNA is TGTGCCAGCAGTTTCGAGGGCCGCTATGGCTACACCTTC.

In nucleotides, the CDR3 is TGTGCCAGCAGCAAGGGACTATCAATTCAGGGGGATACGCAGTATTTT. It encodes CASSKGLSIQGDTQYF. The rearrangement uses TRBV3-1 and TRBJ2-3, with TRBD2 as a possible D gene (7 bases). Trimming removed 5 bases at V and 6 bases at J, with 21 bases between. Germline CDR1 and CDR2: LGHDT and YNNKEL (reference sequence). The CDR3 extends over 16 amino acids.

CDR3 sequence (DNA): TGTGCCAGCACCCCCAGATGGGACTACGAGCAGTACTTC. Translated, it gives CASTPRWDYEQYF. J is TRBJ2-7 and V is TRBV7-2; D is ambiguous. Between the trimmed V and J ends, which lost 7 bases and 3 bases, there was a span of 13 bases. Germline V gives CDR1 SGHTA, CDR2 FQGNSA. The CDR3 consists of 13 residues.

This clonotype has a count of ten or more. The chain's CDR3 is CSASPGYGYTF. The CDR3 nucleotides are TGCAGTGCTAGCCCCGGATATGGCTACACCTTC. The rearrangement joins TRBV20-1 to TRBJ1-2, with D unclear. V was trimmed by 3 bases and J by 5 bases, leaving 7 bases between them. This CDR3 is 11 amino acids long. The germline gives CDR1 DFQATT, CDR2 SNEGSKA (reference sequence).

V is TRBV20-1 and J is TRBJ2-3; the D gene is possibly TRBD2 (6 bases). The CDR3 totals 16 residues. V lost 3 bases, J lost 3 bases, and 19 bases lay in between. CDR1 DFQATT and CDR2 SNEGSKA come from the germline V gene (reference sequence). CDR3 amino acids: CSASHPGQGGTDTQYF. In DNA form, the CDR3 reads TGCAGTGCTAGTCACCCTGGGCAGGGAGGAACAGATACGCAGTATTTT.

This clonotype turned up a few times. The rearrangement uses TRBV5-5 and TRBJ2-6, with D tentatively TRBD2 (6 bases). The CDR3 extends over 16 amino acids. With 0 bases removed from V and 4 bases from J, the gap between germline ends came to 11 bases. Germline CDR1 reads SGHKS; CDR2 reads YYEKEE (reference sequence). The CDR3 DNA is TGTGCCAGCAGCTTGGATGGAGGGTCCGGGGCCAACGTCCTGACTTTC. Amino acids: CASSLDGGSGANVLTF.

This clonotype has more than one count but fewer than ten. The chain is built from TRBV5-1 and TRBJ2-1; 9 nucleotides match TRBD2. Germline V CDR1 and CDR2: SGHRS, YFSETQ. The V segment lost 4 bases and the J segment 6 bases; nucleotides outside the gene matches: 2. CDR3 length: 13 residues. The CDR3 sequence: CASSRLAVNEQFF. The CDR3 DNA is TGCGCCAGCAGCAGACTAGCGGTCAATGAGCAGTTCTTC.

This clonotype has ten or more counts. V is TRBV5-1 and J is TRBJ1-1; TRBD1 matches 7 bases. CDR1 is SGHRS, CDR2 YFSETQ, per germline. The CDR3 spans 13 residues. V was pared by 7 bases and J by 5 bases, with 8 bases of the junction left unmatched. CDR3 bases: TGCGCCAGCGCCGTACAGGGGAATACTGAAGCTTTCTTT. It translates to CASAVQGNTEAFF.

There are a few counts of this clonotype. The CDR3 spells CASSSWGGGSTDTQYF. In DNA, the CDR3 is TGTGCCAGCAGCTCATGGGGTGGCGGATCCACAGATACGCAGTATTTT. This chain links TRBV12-3 or TRBV12-4 with TRBJ2-3; D remains unclear. The CDR3 has 16 amino acids. V was trimmed by 6 bases and J by 2 bases, leaving 18 bases between them.

The CDR3 sequence: CSVGGGTNQPQHF. Written as DNA, the CDR3 is TGCAGCGTTGGAGGGGGGACGAATCAGCCCCAGCATTTT. The rearrangement joins TRBV29-1 to TRBJ1-5, with a tentative D call TRBD1 (6 bases). V was clipped by 4 bases and J by 4 bases, with 11 bases between them. This CDR3 spans 13 amino acids. From germline, CDR1 is SQVTM and CDR2 ANQGSEA.

This clonotype has only a few counts. The chain links TRBV2 to TRBJ2-1; D possibly corresponds to TRBD1 (6 bases). V was trimmed by 3 bases and J by 8 bases, leaving 20 bases between them. Germline V gene data show CDR1 as SNHLY and CDR2 as FYNNEI. This CDR3 has 16 residues. The CDR3 protein is CASSDSTRGSGDEQFF. The CDR3 nucleotides read TGTGCCAGCAGTGACTCGACCAGGGGCAGCGGCGATGAGCAGTTCTTC.

The sample holds a few counts of this clonotype. The chain carries TRBV12-3 or TRBV12-4 and TRBJ2-2; 8 bases line up with TRBD1. The V and J ends lost 6 bases and 5 bases, in that order; junction bases with no gene match: 5. CDR3 length: 14 residues. The CDR3 here is CASSRQGYTGELFF. CDR3 DNA: TGTGCCAGCAGCAGACAGGGGTATACCGGGGAGCTGTTTTTT.

This clonotype was detected ten times or more. V gene TRBV4-2 combines with J gene TRBJ2-3, with TRBD2 matching 12 bases. Germline V lookup: CDR1 LGHNA, CDR2 YNFKEQ. The CDR3 spans 15 residues. V shed 4 bases, J shed 6 bases, and the junction held 5 bases outside the gene matches. CDR3 sequence (DNA): TGTGCCAGCAGCCCTGGACTAGCGGGGAGGGATACGCAGTATTTT. Protein product: CASSPGLAGRDTQYF.